This T cell receptor beta chain was profiled in a study of OX40 agonist ivuxolimab in advanced cancers. Study overall: The patients' treatment was ivuxolimab, an agonistic anti-OX40 (CD134) antibody. One hepatocellular carcinoma and a couple of cutaneous melanoma patients partially responded.

The protocol was immunoSEQ multiplex PCR, while the TCRdb copy is restricted to in-frame clones and leaves out a portion. The sample lists about 73,000 clones, around 90% seen once, with roughly 0.56% in the top ten. Trimming shortened V by 0 bases and J by 6 bases, and 14 bases separated the two germline ends. Per germline, CDR1 GTSNPN and CDR2 SVGIG (reference sequence). This CDR3 spans 15 amino acids. Prior autoimmune disease or systemic immunosuppression barred patients. The clonotype comes from an adult with an advanced solid tumor such as melanoma, head and neck, liver or kidney cancer. This sample comprised CD4+ or CD8+ T cells sorted from blood, obtained in a trial of the OX40 agonist ivuxolimab. The chain joins TRBV30 to TRBJ1-4, with D possibly TRBD1 on 6 matching bases. The CDR3 DNA reads as TGTGCCTGGAGTGTACATGGGGGCAGAGATGAAAAACTGTTTTTT. It translates to CAWSVHGGRDEKLFF.